Listed below are T cell receptor beta chains from one sample, sequenced in a study of cytomegalovirus exposure and HLA in healthy donors. Only in-frame clones appear in the TCRdb table, and some are missing; sequencing was by immunoSEQ multiplex PCR. Of approximately 140,000 clones in the sample, 65% to 80% were seen once. The specimen sequenced was PBMCs. All receptors come from a woman under 30 in good health and CMV-seronegative. Both conserved end residues are part of each CDR3. The D gene is left open where the match is weak. For some rows the clone size is stated as once, few or many, or as a class when expanded; others skip it.

CDR3nt	CDR3aa	v_gene	j_gene	abundance	d_gene
TGTGCCAGCAGCTCTACTAGGGGGCTCGAGACCCAGTACTTC	CASSSTRGLETQYF	TRBV7-7	TRBJ2-5	.	TRBD1
TGTGCCAGCAGCTTTGGAGAGCGCGAGCAGTACTTC	CASSFGEREQYF	TRBV5-4	TRBJ2-7	.	.
TGTGCCCGGCTCAGGATTGACACAGATACGCAGTATTTT	CARLRIDTDTQYF	TRBV30	TRBJ2-3	.	.
TGTGCCAGCAGCCCCCCCCGGGGGGCGGTTGATGTGCAGTACTTC	CASSPPRGAVDVQYF	TRBV7-9	TRBJ2-7	once	.
TGTGCCAGCAGCCCTCGCCCGGACACCGGGGAGCTGTTTTTT	CASSPRPDTGELFF	TRBV7-7	TRBJ2-2	.	.
TGTGCCAGCAGCTTGGGACAGACAGAAAACTATGGCTACACCTTC	CASSLGQTENYGYTF	TRBV5-4	TRBJ1-2	.	.
TGTGCCAGCAGCCACCGGGACAGCTCCTACGAGCAGTACTTC	CASSHRDSSYEQYF	TRBV7-6	TRBJ2-7	medium-sized	TRBD1
TGTGCCAGCAGTTACTCACTAGCCGGGGAGCTGTTTTTT	CASSYSLAGELFF	TRBV6-6	TRBJ2-2	.	.
TGTGCCAGCAGTTACGGGACAGCGAACACTGAAGCTTTCTTT	CASSYGTANTEAFF	TRBV6-5	TRBJ1-1	.	TRBD1
TGTGCCAGCAGCTCTGGGGGACTAGCGGGAGGGCCCTACGAGCAGTACTTC	CASSSGGLAGGPYEQYF	TRBV5-4	TRBJ2-7	.	TRBD2
TGTGCCAGCAGCCAAGTCCCTAAAGGGACTAGGATATACAATGAGCAGTTCTTC	CASSQVPKGTRIYNEQFF	TRBV14	TRBJ2-1	.	TRBD2
TGTGCCTGGAGTCTCCGGGACAGGGGTTTTTCACCCCTCCACTTT	CAWSLRDRGFSPLHF	TRBV30	TRBJ1-6	.	TRBD1
TGTGCCAGCAGCCCCGGGCAGGGAGGCACTGAAGCTTTCTTT	CASSPGQGGTEAFF	TRBV6-5	TRBJ1-1	few	.
TGCGCCAGCAGCCTTACTAGAACCGGGGAGCTGTTTTTT	CASSLTRTGELFF	TRBV4-1	TRBJ2-2	.	.
TGTGCCAGCAGTGAAGTCGGCGGAACCTTCCAAGAGACCCAGTACTTC	CASSEVGGTFQETQYF	TRBV6-1	TRBJ2-5	.	.
TGTGCCAGCAGCTTGGGGACATACGGCTACACCTTC	CASSLGTYGYTF	TRBV5-5	TRBJ1-2	.	.
TGTGCCTGGAGTGTAGTCTCCAGTTATGATGAGCAGTTCTTC	CAWSVVSSYDEQFF	TRBV30	TRBJ2-1	.	.
TGTGCCAGCAGCCCGGGTGTGGTCTATGGCTACACCTTC	CASSPGVVYGYTF	TRBV5-6	TRBJ1-2	.	.
TGCGCCAGCAGTGCTAGCGGGAGAAGCTACGAGCAGTACTTC	CASSASGRSYEQYF	TRBV10-2	TRBJ2-7	.	TRBD2
TGTGCCAGCAATGACAGGGGGCGGCTCACTGAAGCTTTCTTT	CASNDRGRLTEAFF	TRBV6-6	TRBJ1-1	few	TRBD1
TGTGCCATCAGTGAGTCACAGGGATTGGCGTACGAGCAGTACTTC	CAISESQGLAYEQYF	TRBV10-3	TRBJ2-7	few	.
TGCGCCAGCAGCTCTCTGGGGGGACTAAGAACGTATGGCTACACCTTC	CASSSLGGLRTYGYTF	TRBV4-1	TRBJ1-2	.	.
TGTGCCAGCAGTTACGGGCTAGCGGGAGCCGAGCAGTACTTC	CASSYGLAGAEQYF	TRBV6-5	TRBJ2-7	.	TRBD2
TGCGCCAGCAGCGGGACAGGGGTGGGTGTGAACACTGAAGCTTTCTTT	CASSGTGVGVNTEAFF	TRBV5-1	TRBJ1-1	.	TRBD1
TGTGCCAGCAGCTTGCTAGCTTACCAAGAGACCCAGTACTTC	CASSLLAYQETQYF	TRBV5-8	TRBJ2-5	.	.
TGTGCCAGCAGGAGAGCGGGAGGGCCTAGGGAGCAGTACTTC	CASRRAGGPREQYF	TRBV6-5	TRBJ2-7	once	TRBD2
TGTGCCAGCAGTTACGGGACATCCAACTATGGCTACACCTTC	CASSYGTSNYGYTF	TRBV6-5	TRBJ1-2	.	.
TGTGCCAGCAGCTTATTTGCTAGCGGGATCCAAGAGACCCAGTACTTC	CASSLFASGIQETQYF	TRBV7-2	TRBJ2-5	.	TRBD2
TGCAGCGTTGAAGCGGGGGGGCGGCCTAGCACAGATACGCAGTATTTT	CSVEAGGRPSTDTQYF	TRBV29-1	TRBJ2-3	.	TRBD2
TGTGCCAGCAGTGATACTCGGACACCCACCTACGAGCAGTACTTC	CASSDTRTPTYEQYF	TRBV25-1	TRBJ2-7	.	.
TGTGCCAGCAGTGAACACACAGGGCGTTACGAGCAGTACTTC	CASSEHTGRYEQYF	TRBV2	TRBJ2-7	.	.
TGTGCCAGCACCCCCCCCACGGGGGGGCACACCTTC	CASTPPTGGHTF	TRBV9	TRBJ1-2	.	.
TGCAGCGTGGGGACTAGCTTGCATCGGGATACGCAGTATTTT	CSVGTSLHRDTQYF	TRBV29-1	TRBJ2-3	.	TRBD2
TGTGCCAGCAGCGTGGGGGTAGCGGGGCAAGAGACCCAGTACTTC	CASSVGVAGQETQYF	TRBV9	TRBJ2-5	.	TRBD2
TGCGCCAGCAGCTTGGATACAGATTCTGGAAACACCATATATTTT	CASSLDTDSGNTIYF	TRBV5-1	TRBJ1-3	.	.
TGTGCCACCAGCAGAGGGGTAACGGGGAGGAGAGGAAACACCATATATTTT	CATSRGVTGRRGNTIYF	TRBV15	TRBJ1-3	.	.
TGTGCCAGCAGCCCGACTCCAGATACGCAGTATTTT	CASSPTPDTQYF	TRBV6-5	TRBJ2-3	.	.
TGTGCCAGCAGCCGCCCTCCTAGCGGGAGGAAATACAATGAGCAGTTCTTC	CASSRPPSGRKYNEQFF	TRBV7-2	TRBJ2-1	.	TRBD2
TGTGCCAGCAGCTCAGGGCGCTACGAGCAGTACTTC	CASSSGRYEQYF	TRBV11-1	TRBJ2-7	.	.
TGTGCCATCGGAAGCGACAATGAGCAGTTCTTC	CAIGSDNEQFF	TRBV10-3	TRBJ2-1	.	.
TGTGCCAGCTCTAGGACACAAAACACTGAAGCTTTCTTT	CASSRTQNTEAFF	TRBV18	TRBJ1-1	.	.
TGTGCCAGCCTCTCAGGACAGGGGGTTCGTGGCTACACCTTC	CASLSGQGVRGYTF	TRBV25-1	TRBJ1-2	.	TRBD1
TGTGCCAGCAGCTACTCTCGCGGCGGGCCGAACACTGAAGCTTTCTTT	CASSYSRGGPNTEAFF	TRBV6-6	TRBJ1-1	.	.
TGTGCTAGTGGTTTGGTCCCGGAGCTCTATGGCTACACCTTC	CASGLVPELYGYTF	TRBV12-5	TRBJ1-2	.	.
TGCGCCAGCAGCCTAGGTATTAGAACTGAAGCTTTCTTT	CASSLGIRTEAFF	TRBV23-1	TRBJ1-1	.	.
TGTGCCAGCAGTTTAGGGTCAGGTAGGAACACTGAAGCTTTCTTT	CASSLGSGRNTEAFF	TRBV27	TRBJ1-1	.	.
TGTGCCAGCAGCGCCTCGCCCGGGACAGGGGTCGAGACCCAGTACTTC	CASSASPGTGVETQYF	TRBV9	TRBJ2-5	.	TRBD1
TGTGCCAGCAGCTCGGACAGGGCTGGTATTGGGTTGGGACAGCCCCAGCATTTT	CASSSDRAGIGLGQPQHF	TRBV7-9	TRBJ1-5	.	TRBD1
TGCGCCAGCAGCCAAGGGGCGGGAGACCCCTACGAGCAGTACTTC	CASSQGAGDPYEQYF	TRBV4-1	TRBJ2-7	.	TRBD2